This T cell receptor beta chain was documented in a study of shared clonotypes between healthy human individuals. Study results and limitations: In several donors, around 4.8% of naive CD4 clonotypes appeared in common. Relative to clonotypes present in all four donors, those not shared had lower generation probabilities.

V shed 2 bases and J shed 2 bases, with 16 bases lying between them. Germline CDR1 and CDR2: SEHNR and FQNEAQ (reference sequence). CDR3 length equals 17 residues. Methods used by the authors: Junction-only sequences without quality scores came from ImmunoSEQ, so filtering differed. The data were produced by immunoSEQ multiplex PCR, yet TCRdb's version contains in-frame clones alone and is incomplete. The DNA gave D and trimming, while V, J and clone size come from that table. The repertoire holds under 80,000 clones, with over 55% as singletons. This clone was seen just once. The antigen is not known. Together with CD45RO+ cells, CCR7-negative CD45RA+ TemRA cells were included in CD8 memory.

The chain uses TRBV7-9 and TRBJ1-3; D ambiguous. The receptor comes from a man aged 25-40 years in good health. The specimen sequenced was memory CD8+ T cells sorted from blood. Subset of the sample: CD45RO+ cells pooled with CCR7-negative TemRA cells. The CDR3 spells CASSLLPGLRAGNTIYF. CDR3 DNA sequence: TGTGCCAGCAGCTTACTGCCCGGCCTGAGAGCTGGAAACACCATATATTTT.